This TCR beta chain was profiled in a study of circulating tumor DNA in untreated peripheral T-cell lymphoma. Germline V CDR1 and CDR2: KGHSH, LQKENI. The V and J ends lost 2 bases and 8 bases, in that order; junction bases with no gene match: 11. This CDR3 is 15 amino acids long. Generated by immunoSEQ multiplex PCR, the TCRdb table keeps only in-frame clones and is missing some. The sample has 9,500 to 12,000 clones; about three quarters are singletons. The sequenced material came from tumor tissue. This TCR was recovered from a human donor with peripheral T-cell lymphoma. The chain links TRBV18 to TRBJ1-1; TRBD1 matches at 7 bases. The CDR3 here is CASSPLEGGGLEAFF. CDR3 DNA: TGTGCCAGCTCACCATTGGAAGGGGGCGGATTGGAAGCTTTCTTT.